Following are 6 T cell receptor beta chains from one sample sequenced in a study of cytomegalovirus exposure and HLA in healthy donors. Primers for the PCR totalled 60 Vbeta and 13 Jbeta. The table came from immunoSEQ multiplex PCR; TCRdb's copy has only in-frame clones and leaves some out. Here the sample spans approximately 190,000 clones, approximately 82% being singletons. Sequencing input: PBMCs. These receptors came from a man aged 35 to 55 in good health and CMV-seropositive.

This chain links TRBV9 with TRBJ2-7; 7 nucleotides align to TRBD2. The CDR3 runs to 15 residues. The V gene's germline CDR1 is SGDLS and CDR2 YYNGEE. After removal of 0 bases from V and 4 bases from J, the junction contained 7 bases not matched to a gene. This CDR3 is CASSVVGGPSYEQYF. CDR3 coding DNA: TGTGCCAGCAGCGTAGTGGGAGGGCCCTCGTACGAGCAGTACTTC.

This clone was detected only once. The chain joins TRBV9 to TRBJ2-1; the match to TRBD2 covers 8 bases. V was clipped by 1 base and J by 0 bases; unmatched bases: 9. The CDR3 totals 18 residues. The germline gives CDR1 SGDLS, CDR2 YYNGEE. CDR3 loop: CASSVTASGSSSYNEQFF. In DNA form, the CDR3 reads TGTGCCAGCAGCGTAACAGCTAGCGGGTCAAGCTCCTACAATGAGCAGTTCTTC.

This sequence joins TRBV18 and TRBJ2-7; a weak D match, TRBD2 (5 bases). Germline values: CDR1 KGHSH, CDR2 LQKENI. V lost 6 bases to trimming and J lost 3 bases, with 18 bases between them. CDR3 length equals 15 residues. The CDR3 DNA is TGTGCCAGCTCCCCTGAAGGGAGAGCGTTCTACGAGCAGTACTTC. Its translation: CASSPEGRAFYEQYF.

The chain uses TRBV5-6 and TRBJ1-4, with TRBD1 matching 7 bases. The V and J ends lost 3 bases and 0 bases, in that order; junction bases with no gene match: 5. Germline values: CDR1 SGHDT, CDR2 YYEEEE. The CDR3 sequence is 16 residues long. The CDR3 region has the DNA TGTGCCAGCAGCTCGGACAGGTTCACAACTAATGAAAAACTGTTTTTT. Protein product: CASSSDRFTTNEKLFF.

The genes are TRBV5-1 and TRBJ2-2; D is perhaps TRBD1 (5 bases). V was cut by 2 bases and J by 3 bases, with 5 bases left in between. This CDR3 is 13 amino acids long. From germline, CDR1 is SGHRS and CDR2 YFSETQ. CDR3 DNA: TGCGCCAGCAGCTTAGGGGACACCGGGGAGCTGTTTTTT. Translation gives CASSLGDTGELFF.

The chain couples TRBV7-9 to TRBJ1-5; D is unresolved. The CDR3 contains 15 residues. CDR1 is SEHNR, CDR2 FQNEAQ, per germline (reference sequence). The V end was cut by 5 bases, the J end by 3 bases, with 14 bases between. The CDR3 nucleotides are TGTGCCAGCAGCCCTAGCGGAGCAGACAATCAGCCCCAGCATTTT. Its protein product is CASSPSGADNQPQHF.